This T cell receptor beta chain is from a study of cytomegalovirus exposure and HLA in healthy donors. Study outcomes and limitations: The dataset shows that most TCR sequences were rare, while some public TCRs occurred in many donors. A list of roughly 180 TCR beta chains associated with cytomegalovirus was given. Of the V segments, some could not be distinguished, including TRBV6-2 and TRBV6-3, and were excluded. A later analysis by the authors found several of the most significant clusters apparently linked to common viral pathogens.

PCR used 60 Vbeta primers and 13 Jbeta primers. Sequenced by immunoSEQ multiplex PCR; TCRdb stores in-frame clones only, minus some. This sample has approximately 120,000 clones; over 65% occur once, and the top ten carry 20%. Remarks on this clone: Antigen unknown.

Losses at the gene ends were 0 bases for V and 4 bases for J; bases not matched to a gene: 6. Germline lookup yields CDR1 SGHDT and CDR2 YYEEEE. The CDR3 covers 15 residues. This chain connects TRBV5-6 to TRBJ1-2, with TRBD1 matching over 7 bases. This clonotype was sampled from a young man in good health and CMV-seropositive. The specimen sequenced was PBMCs. The CDR3 coding sequence is TGTGCCAGCAGCTTGGACAGGGGCCCAGCCTATGGCTACACCTTC. Its protein is CASSLDRGPAYGYTF.